This T cell receptor beta chain is drawn from a study of spatial heterogeneity in lung cancer. The CDR3 runs to 16 residues. Germline CDR1 SEHNR, CDR2 FQNEAQ (reference sequence). V was pared by 0 bases and J by 5 bases, with 16 bases between. As for time point: sample taken at primary tumor resection. Samples came from 72 TRACERx patients with untreated early-stage lung cancer. This clonotype was counted ten times or more. Antigen specificity is unknown. Study-wide results and caveats: Expanded intratumoral alpha and beta TCR counts tracked tumor mutation counts. Coverage of tumor T cells, by estimate, reached around 7.6% for alpha chains and less than 15% for beta chains.

TCRdb itself ran the 5' RACE reads through MiXCR, one entry per CDR3 protein. The sample lists 12,000 or so distinct CDR3 sequences; roughly 5% were seen once. The sample consisted of lung tumor tissue, taken at surgery. V usage is TRBV7-9 and J usage is TRBJ1-2, with D tentatively TRBD1 (5 bases). This receptor was taken from a male donor with early-stage non-small cell lung cancer. CDR3: CASSLALGGVVYGYTF. The DNA for the CDR3 is TGTGCCAGCAGCTTAGCGCTCGGGGGAGTGGTTTATGGCTACACCTTC.